A selection of T cell receptor beta chains follows, all from one sample in a study of T cells in Graves' hyperthyroidism and ophthalmopathy. TCRdb reanalysed the multiplex PCR reads using MiXCR and keeps one entry per CDR3 protein. The sample holds roughly 500,000 distinct CDR3 sequences, under 60% seen once. Sequences were obtained from peripheral blood or thyroid tissue (not recorded which). The receptors shown here come from an adult woman with Graves' disease, either hyperthyroidism or ophthalmopathy (not recorded which). Both conserved end residues are part of each CDR3. D genes are given only for firm matches. Size values are once, few and many counts, or a class for expanded clones, and some rows have none.

V: TRBV10-3; size: many; D: .; length: 14; J: TRBJ1-3; CDR3: CAISDGGSGNTIYF; DNA: TGTGCCATCAGTGATGGGGGGTCTGGAAACACCATATATTTT
V: TRBV18; size: .; D: .; length: 15; J: TRBJ1-3; CDR3: CASQQRGHSGNTIYF; DNA: TGTGCCAGCCAACAGCGGGGACACTCTGGAAACACCATATATTTT
V: TRBV12-3/TRBV12-4; size: .; D: TRBD2; length: 15; J: TRBJ2-2; CDR3: CASRETSGSPGELFF; DNA: TGTGCCAGCAGGGAGACTAGCGGGAGCCCCGGGGAGCTGTTTTTT
V: TRBV7-9; size: .; D: .; length: 15; J: TRBJ2-7; CDR3: CASSPRRDDYNEQYF; DNA: TGTGCCAGCAGCCCGCGGCGGGACGACTACAATGAGCAGTACTTC
V: TRBV20-1; size: many; D: TRBD1; length: 14; J: TRBJ1-5; CDR3: CSVSGTGDHQPQHF; DNA: TGCAGTGTATCCGGGACAGGGGACCATCAGCCCCAGCATTTT
V: TRBV28; size: many; D: .; length: 12; J: TRBJ2-7; CDR3: CASSLISYEQYF; DNA: TGTGCCAGCAGCCTTATATCCTACGAGCAGTACTTC
V: TRBV29-1; size: .; D: .; length: 13; J: TRBJ2-5; CDR3: CSVGVGPGGTQYF; DNA: TGCAGCGTAGGAGTAGGACCCGGCGGGACCCAGTACTTC
V: TRBV5-1; size: .; D: .; length: 14; J: TRBJ1-6; CDR3: CASSSGNSSLALHF; DNA: TGCGCCAGCAGCTCCGGGAATAGCTCGCTAGCCCTCCACTTT
V: TRBV6-5; size: many; D: TRBD1; length: 13; J: TRBJ2-7; CDR3: CASKAGGVDEQYF; DNA: TGTGCCAGCAAGGCAGGGGGTGTGGACGAGCAGTACTTC
V: TRBV2; size: .; D: .; length: 11; J: TRBJ2-2; CDR3: CASSAPEELFF; DNA: TGTGCCAGCAGTGCCCCAGAGGAGCTGTTTTTT
V: TRBV7-8; size: .; D: .; length: 15; J: TRBJ1-1; CDR3: CASSLGWGTSTEAFF; DNA: TGTGCCAGCAGCTTAGGATGGGGGACGAGCACTGAAGCTTTCTTT
V: TRBV7-9; size: .; D: .; length: 12; J: TRBJ1-2; CDR3: CASSARPGGYTF; DNA: TGTGCCAGCTCCGCGCGACCGGGAGGCTACACCTTC
V: TRBV7-2; size: .; D: TRBD2; length: 16; J: TRBJ2-2; CDR3: CASSLGTGLAGFEQFF; DNA: TGTGCCAGCAGCTTAGGAACGGGACTAGCGGGATTTGAGCAGTTTTTT
V: TRBV4-1; size: few; D: TRBD2; length: 19; J: TRBJ2-7; CDR3: CASSQGRGTSGRARYEQYF; DNA: TGCGCCAGCAGCCAAGGGCGCGGGACTAGCGGGAGGGCCCGGTACGAGCAGTACTTC
V: TRBV24-1; size: many; D: .; length: 13; J: TRBJ1-2; CDR3: CATRATEGDGYTF; DNA: TGTGCCACCAGGGCAACTGAGGGAGATGGCTACACCTTC
V: TRBV2; size: few; D: .; length: 13; J: TRBJ1-1; CDR3: CASSDRWDTEAFF; DNA: TGTGCCAGCAGTGACAGGTGGGACACTGAAGCTTTCTTT
V: TRBV29-1; size: many; D: .; length: 12; J: TRBJ1-1; CDR3: CSVSGRNTEAFF; DNA: TGCAGCGTGTCTGGCAGGAACACTGAAGCTTTCTTT
V: TRBV10-3; size: few; D: TRBD1; length: 17; J: TRBJ1-6; CDR3: CAISAGLGTGVNSPLHF; DNA: TGTGCCATCAGTGCAGGCCTAGGGACAGGGGTTAATTCACCCCTCCACTTT
V: TRBV11-2; size: many; D: .; length: 15; J: TRBJ1-2; CDR3: CASSSLRGHRYGYTF; DNA: TGTGCCAGCAGCTCGTTAAGGGGCCACCGCTATGGCTACACCTTC
V: TRBV29-1; size: .; D: .; length: 13; J: TRBJ1-2; CDR3: CSARGPGNYGYTF; DNA: TGCAGCGCAAGGGGACCAGGGAACTATGGCTACACCTTC
V: TRBV20-1; size: few; D: .; length: 11; J: TRBJ1-5; CDR3: CSARAGQPQHF; DNA: TGCAGTGCTAGGGCGGGTCAGCCCCAGCATTTT
V: TRBV28; size: few; D: TRBD1; length: 13; J: TRBJ2-7; CDR3: CASSSDRGRTSVF; DNA: TGTGCCAGCAGCTCTGACAGGGGGCGGACTTCCGTTTTC
V: TRBV4-1; size: many; D: .; length: 16; J: TRBJ1-5; CDR3: CASSQQGWVSNQPQHF; DNA: TGCGCCAGCAGCCAACAGGGGTGGGTGAGTAATCAGCCCCAGCATTTT
V: TRBV12-3/TRBV12-4; size: .; D: TRBD1; length: 15; J: TRBJ2-7; CDR3: CASSLWTGETYEQYF; DNA: TGTGCCAGCAGCTTATGGACAGGGGAGACCTACGAGCAGTACTTC
V: TRBV4-2; size: .; D: .; length: 10; J: TRBJ2-6; CDR3: CASSNDVGTF; DNA: TGTGCCAGCAGCAATGACGTCGGGACTTTC
V: TRBV5-8; size: many; D: .; length: 15; J: TRBJ2-7; CDR3: CASSRDSGRLYEQYF; DNA: TGTGCCAGCAGCAGGGACAGCGGGAGACTCTACGAGCAGTACTTC
V: TRBV5-6; size: many; D: .; length: 14; J: TRBJ1-5; CDR3: CASSYGVGNQPQHF; DNA: TGTGCCAGCAGCTACGGAGTGGGCAATCAGCCCCAGCATTTT
V: TRBV20-1; size: many; D: .; length: 14; J: TRBJ1-5; CDR3: CSARTGLDNQPQHF; DNA: TGCAGTGCCCGAACCGGGCTGGACAATCAGCCCCAGCATTTT
V: TRBV20-1; size: many; D: .; length: 14; J: TRBJ2-7; CDR3: CSAGGRRQDYEQYF; DNA: TGCAGTGCTGGAGGGCGGCGACAGGACTACGAGCAGTACTTC
V: TRBV6-6; size: few; D: .; length: 13; J: TRBJ2-5; CDR3: CASRKRSGETQYF; DNA: TGTGCCAGCAGGAAGAGGAGCGGGGAGACCCAGTACTTC
V: TRBV2; size: many; D: .; length: 14; J: TRBJ1-5; CDR3: CAGSESFLRKPQHF; DNA: TGTGCCGGCAGTGAATCTTTTCTCAGGAAGCCCCAGCATTTT
V: TRBV28; size: .; D: .; length: 15; J: TRBJ1-1; CDR3: CASIPPGSRNTEAFF; DNA: TGTGCCAGCATCCCACCTGGGAGCCGGAACACTGAAGCTTTCTTT
V: TRBV19; size: many; D: .; length: 12; J: TRBJ1-4; CDR3: CASSRNYEKLFF; DNA: TGTGCCAGTAGTCGCAACTATGAAAAACTGTTTTTT
V: TRBV10-3; size: many; D: .; length: 13; J: TRBJ1-5; CDR3: CATSSGGNQPQHF; DNA: TGTGCCACCTCCTCTGGGGGCAATCAGCCCCAGCATTTT
V: TRBV7-9; size: many; D: .; length: 14; J: TRBJ1-2; CDR3: CASSLVEAGDGYTF; DNA: TGTGCCAGCAGCTTAGTAGAGGCAGGGGACGGCTACACCTTC
V: TRBV20-1; size: few; D: .; length: 14; J: TRBJ2-7; CDR3: CSARVGGVPYEQYF; DNA: TGCAGTGCTAGAGTCGGCGGGGTTCCCTACGAGCAGTACTTC
V: TRBV15; size: .; D: TRBD2; length: 15; J: TRBJ2-2; CDR3: CATSRDLADTGELFF; DNA: TGTGCCACCAGCAGAGATCTAGCGGACACCGGGGAGCTGTTTTTT
V: TRBV7-9; size: many; D: .; length: 15; J: TRBJ2-2; CDR3: CASSPGANLKRELFF; DNA: TGTGCCAGCAGCCCGGGGGCCAACCTCAAGCGGGAGCTGTTTTTT
V: TRBV7-8; size: few; D: .; length: 12; J: TRBJ1-2; CDR3: CASVGSNYGYTF; DNA: TGTGCCAGCGTTGGGAGTAACTATGGCTACACCTTC
V: TRBV7-2; size: many; D: TRBD2; length: 15; J: TRBJ2-7; CDR3: CASSLGLAGVYEQYF; DNA: TGTGCCAGCAGCCTAGGACTAGCGGGAGTTTACGAGCAGTACTTC
V: TRBV29-1; size: .; D: .; length: 12; J: TRBJ2-3; CDR3: CSPYCGTDTQYF; DNA: TGCAGCCCATATTGCGGCACAGATACGCAGTATTTT
V: TRBV29-1; size: many; D: .; length: 13; J: TRBJ1-2; CDR3: CSVENQGRWGYTF; DNA: TGCAGCGTGGAGAACCAGGGGAGATGGGGCTACACCTTC
V: TRBV7-9; size: .; D: .; length: 14; J: TRBJ1-2; CDR3: CASSTGLGRDGYTF; DNA: TGTGCCAGCAGTACGGGGCTCGGGCGCGATGGCTACACCTTC
V: TRBV20-1; size: many; D: TRBD2; length: 14; J: TRBJ2-7; CDR3: CSIAGTSVSYEQYF; DNA: TGCAGTATCGCCGGGACTAGCGTTTCCTACGAGCAGTACTTC
V: TRBV10-3; size: .; D: .; length: 15; J: TRBJ1-2; CDR3: CAISARFRTDYGYTF; DNA: TGTGCCATCAGTGCCCGGTTCAGAACAGACTATGGCTACACCTTC
V: TRBV20-1; size: few; D: .; length: 11; J: TRBJ2-5; CDR3: CSARLKETQYF; DNA: TGCAGTGCTAGACTAAAAGAGACCCAGTACTTC